The clone carrying this T cell receptor beta chain occurred once. The record originates from a study of blood T cell repertoires in COVID-19. Background on the study: Nucleic acid was either cDNA or gDNA, and it came from T cells, B-cell-depleted T cells, or PBMCs.

Study processing details: Reference gene primer amplification gave nucleated cell count estimates. TCRdb's copy holds only in-frame clones and misses some; the assay was immunoSEQ multiplex PCR. V and J calls plus clone size are reproduced from that table; the DNA served to infer D and trimming. Here the sample spans under 80,000 clones, 85% to 90% being singletons. J was trimmed by 6 bases and V by 2 bases; bases with no gene match: 8. This CDR3 comprises 16 residues. Germline CDR1 SGHRS, CDR2 YFSETQ. This TCR was sampled from a human donor in a cohort sampled during active COVID-19. Sample: peripheral blood. The chain couples TRBV5-1 to TRBJ2-2, with TRBD1 matching 9 bases. This CDR3 is CASSFLPGQGSGELFF. Here the CDR3 DNA reads TGCGCCAGCAGCTTTTTGCCGGGACAGGGATCCGGGGAGCTGTTTTTT.